This T cell receptor beta chain was found in a study of tumor-infiltrating lymphocytes in primary liver carcinoma. The source of the blood RNA was unsorted whole blood, and germline DNA was extracted as well. The germline gives CDR1 MNHNY, CDR2 SVGAGI (reference sequence). This CDR3 contains 17 residues. Germline trimming cut 5 bases from V and 9 bases from J; bases unmatched to any gene: 13. A primer matching the constant region was used to make TCR beta cDNA from 500 to 650 ng of total RNA. What produced the TCR beta libraries was three nested multiplex PCR rounds using slightly modified ARM-PCR. The study ran its first two PCR rounds for approximately 11 cycles each, using TRBV1-TRBV30 forward primers and a C-beta reverse primer. TCRdb ran MiXCR on the multiplex PCR reads and lists one entry per CDR3 protein. Among more than 150,000 distinct CDR3 sequences listed, roughly 60% were seen once.

The sequence was obtained from a man aged 40-49 years with primary liver carcinoma and hepatitis B virus infection. This chain uses TRBV6-6 with TRBJ2-1, with 13 positions matching TRBD2. Material for sequencing was peripheral blood. CDR3 coding DNA: TGTGCCAGCAGTACTCTCACCGGGACTAGCGGGGAGGTTGAGCAGTTCTTC. Its translation is CASSTLTGTSGEVEQFF.